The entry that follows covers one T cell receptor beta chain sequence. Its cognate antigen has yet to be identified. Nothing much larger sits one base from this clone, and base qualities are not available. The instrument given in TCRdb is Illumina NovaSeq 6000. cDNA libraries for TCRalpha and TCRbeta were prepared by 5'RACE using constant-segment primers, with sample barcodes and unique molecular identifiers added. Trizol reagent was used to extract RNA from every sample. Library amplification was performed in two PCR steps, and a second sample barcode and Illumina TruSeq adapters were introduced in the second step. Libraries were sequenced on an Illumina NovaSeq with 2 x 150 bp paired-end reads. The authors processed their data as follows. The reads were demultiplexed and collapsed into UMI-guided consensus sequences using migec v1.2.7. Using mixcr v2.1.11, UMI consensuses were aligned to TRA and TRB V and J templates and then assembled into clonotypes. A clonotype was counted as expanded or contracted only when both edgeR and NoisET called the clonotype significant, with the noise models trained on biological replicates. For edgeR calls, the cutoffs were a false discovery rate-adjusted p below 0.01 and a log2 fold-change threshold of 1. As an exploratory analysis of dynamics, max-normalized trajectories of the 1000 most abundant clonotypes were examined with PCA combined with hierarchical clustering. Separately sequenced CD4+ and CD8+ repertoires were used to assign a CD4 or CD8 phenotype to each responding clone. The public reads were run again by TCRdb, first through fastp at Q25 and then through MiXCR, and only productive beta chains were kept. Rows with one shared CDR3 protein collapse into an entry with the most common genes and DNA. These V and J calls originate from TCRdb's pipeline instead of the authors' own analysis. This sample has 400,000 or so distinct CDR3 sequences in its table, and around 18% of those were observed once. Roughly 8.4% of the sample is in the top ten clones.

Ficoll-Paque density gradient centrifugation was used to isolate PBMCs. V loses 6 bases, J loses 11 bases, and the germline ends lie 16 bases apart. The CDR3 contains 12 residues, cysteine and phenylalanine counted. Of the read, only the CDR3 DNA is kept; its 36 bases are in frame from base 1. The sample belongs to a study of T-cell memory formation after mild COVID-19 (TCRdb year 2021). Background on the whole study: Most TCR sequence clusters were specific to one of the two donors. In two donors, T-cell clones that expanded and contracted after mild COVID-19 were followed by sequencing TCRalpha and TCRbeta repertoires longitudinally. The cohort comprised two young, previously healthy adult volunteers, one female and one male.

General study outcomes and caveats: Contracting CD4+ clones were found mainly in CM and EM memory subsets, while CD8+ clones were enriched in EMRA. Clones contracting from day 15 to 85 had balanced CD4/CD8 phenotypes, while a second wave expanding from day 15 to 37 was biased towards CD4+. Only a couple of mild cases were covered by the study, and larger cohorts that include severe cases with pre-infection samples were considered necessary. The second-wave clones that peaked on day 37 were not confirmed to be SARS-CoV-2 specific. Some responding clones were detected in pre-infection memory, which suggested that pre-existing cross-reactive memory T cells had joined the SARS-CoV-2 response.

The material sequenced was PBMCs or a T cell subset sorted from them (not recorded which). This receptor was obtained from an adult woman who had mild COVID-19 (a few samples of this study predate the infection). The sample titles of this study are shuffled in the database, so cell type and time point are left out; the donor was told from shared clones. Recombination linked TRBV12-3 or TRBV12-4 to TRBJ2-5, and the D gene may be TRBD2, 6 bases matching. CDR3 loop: CASSPPGGLQYF. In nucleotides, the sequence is TGTGCCAGCAGCCCGCCCGGAGGGTTGCAGTACTTC.